A selection of T cell receptor beta chains follows, all from one sample in a study of a mutant IDH1 vaccine in newly diagnosed glioma. These receptors have no identified antigens. Repertoires were generated with immunoSEQ multiplex PCR, while TCRdb's copy carries only in-frame clones and drops some. The sample gives approximately 56,000 clones, roughly 76% of which show up once; 5.3% is in the top ten. Sample: PBMCs, taken from a glioma patient whose treatment included an IDH1 peptide vaccine. The receptors stem from a man aged 50-60 years with glioma. CDR3s include the opening cysteine and the closing phenylalanine or tryptophan. D genes are given only for firm matches. Clone size, where shown, is once, few, many, or a class for clones that have expanded.

size	D	J	V	CDR3	DNA
.	TRBD2	TRBJ2-7	TRBV9	CASSVDPREGYEQYF	TGTGCCAGCAGCGTAGACCCCAGGGAGGGCTACGAGCAGTACTTC
.	.	TRBJ1-2	TRBV18	CASSTGDGYTF	TGTGCCAGCTCTACGGGGGATGGCTACACCTTC
once	.	TRBJ1-5	TRBV6-6	CASSYGANQPQHF	TGTGCCAGCAGTTACGGAGCCAATCAGCCCCAGCATTTT
once	.	TRBJ2-2	TRBV9	CASSVGRTNTGELFF	TGTGCCAGCAGCGTAGGCAGAACGAACACCGGGGAGCTGTTTTTT
.	TRBD1	TRBJ2-5	TRBV7-9	CASSLGTGGEETQYF	TGTGCCAGCAGCTTAGGGACAGGGGGCGAAGAGACCCAGTACTTC
once	.	TRBJ1-4	TRBV10-3	CAISDTGGLEKLFF	TGTGCCATCAGTGATACGGGGGGGTTGGAAAAACTGTTTTTT
.	.	TRBJ2-1	TRBV4-3	CASSQLLGSYNEQFF	TGCGCCAGCAGCCAATTACTTGGTTCCTACAATGAGCAGTTCTTC
.	TRBD1	TRBJ1-6	TRBV4-1	CASSRGDRGNSPLHF	TGCGCCAGCAGCCGGGGGGACAGGGGAAATTCACCCCTCCACTTT
.	TRBD1	TRBJ1-5	TRBV6-6	CASSPDRVGAAQHF	TGTGCCAGCAGCCCTGACAGGGTGGGGGCAGCCCAGCATTTT
.	.	TRBJ1-4	TRBV5-6	CASSLAPGTINEKLFF	TGTGCCAGCAGCTTGGCCCCCGGGACCATTAATGAAAAACTGTTTTTT
.	TRBD1	TRBJ1-2	TRBV15	CATSRDRQGRGYTF	TGTGCCACCAGCAGAGATAGACAGGGGCGAGGCTACACCTTC
.	TRBD1	TRBJ2-7	TRBV27	CASRDRGQGWYEQYF	TGTGCCAGCAGGGATCGGGGACAGGGATGGTACGAGCAGTACTTC
.	TRBD1	TRBJ1-5	TRBV4-1	CASSPRGGSYSNQPQHF	TGCGCCAGCAGCCCCAGGGGGGGTTCCTATAGCAATCAGCCCCAGCATTTT
.	.	TRBJ1-3	TRBV4-2	CASSQETGSRNTIYF	TGTGCCAGCAGCCAAGAGACCGGTTCTCGAAACACCATATATTTT
once	.	TRBJ1-1	TRBV6-1	CATGTDVNTEAFF	TGTGCCACCGGGACTGATGTGAACACTGAAGCTTTCTTT
.	TRBD1	TRBJ2-7	TRBV5-6	CASSPTGSSYEQYF	TGTGCCAGCAGCCCGACAGGGTCCTCCTACGAGCAGTACTTC
few	.	TRBJ1-1	TRBV19	CASSTQTGNTEAFF	TGTGCCAGTAGTACCCAGACAGGGAACACTGAAGCTTTCTTT
few	TRBD2	TRBJ2-7	TRBV27	CASSWTSGGAYEQYF	TGTGCCAGCAGCTGGACTAGCGGGGGGGCCTACGAGCAGTACTTC
few	.	TRBJ1-2	TRBV18	CASSTGDGGYTF	TGTGCCAGCTCCACCGGTGATGGGGGCTACACCTTC
.	TRBD1	TRBJ1-5	TRBV2	CASIKDRGWNQPQHF	TGTGCCAGCATTAAAGACAGGGGTTGGAATCAGCCCCAGCATTTT
.	.	TRBJ2-7	TRBV14	CASSQFIYEQYF	TGTGCCAGCAGCCAATTTATCTACGAGCAGTACTTC
.	.	TRBJ2-2	TRBV14	CASRRHGGTGELFF	TGTGCCAGCAGGCGACACGGGGGCACCGGGGAGCTGTTTTTT
.	.	TRBJ1-1	TRBV27	CASSLSANTEAFF	TGTGCCAGCAGTTTAAGTGCGAACACTGAAGCTTTCTTT
.	.	TRBJ2-5	TRBV2	CASSEDRVETQYF	TGTGCCAGCAGTGAAGACAGGGTAGAGACCCAGTACTTC
.	.	TRBJ2-2	TRBV25-1	CASRDPGTSNTGELFF	TGTGCCAGCAGGGACCCCGGGACAAGTAACACCGGGGAGCTGTTTTTT
.	.	TRBJ2-7	TRBV6-5	CATGPSGEQYF	TGTGCCACCGGGCCATCGGGAGAGCAGTACTTC
.	.	TRBJ1-1	TRBV6-5	CASSRRDANTEAFF	TGTGCCAGCAGCCGTCGGGACGCGAACACTGAAGCTTTCTTT
few	.	TRBJ1-2	TRBV15	CATSRGGEFGYTF	TGTGCCACCAGCAGAGGAGGGGAGTTCGGCTACACCTTC
.	.	TRBJ1-2	TRBV7-9	CASSLMGGSGHTF	TGTGCCAGCAGCTTAATGGGAGGCTCTGGCCACACCTTC
many	TRBD2	TRBJ2-6	TRBV4-1	CASSQGPWASGLLSGANVLTF	TGCGCCAGCAGCCAAGGACCCTGGGCTAGCGGGTTGCTCTCTGGGGCCAACGTCCTGACTTTC
few	.	TRBJ1-2	TRBV7-8	CASSSDIDGGYTF	TGTGCCAGCAGCAGCGATATAGATGGAGGCTACACCTTC
.	TRBD2	TRBJ2-1	TRBV7-9	CASSFGLAGTNEQFF	TGTGCCAGCAGCTTTGGGCTAGCGGGGACCAATGAGCAGTTCTTC
.	TRBD1	TRBJ1-5	TRBV6-6	CASSLTGGNQPQHF	TGTGCCAGCAGCCTTACAGGGGGCAATCAGCCCCAGCATTTT
.	.	TRBJ1-3	TRBV30	CAWSAIGNTIYF	TGTGCCTGGAGTGCGATTGGAAACACCATATATTTT
.	.	TRBJ2-2	TRBV11-3	CASRSGNTGELFF	TGTGCCAGCAGAAGCGGTAACACCGGGGAGCTGTTTTTT
.	TRBD1	TRBJ1-5	TRBV4-2	CASSQDGGRQGGRPQHF	TGTGCCAGCAGCCAAGATGGAGGCCGGCAGGGGGGTCGGCCCCAGCATTTT
.	.	TRBJ1-1	TRBV13	CASSLGEGYTEAFF	TGTGCCAGCAGCTTAGGAGAGGGGTACACTGAAGCTTTCTTT
.	.	TRBJ1-1	TRBV28	CASRLETGLYTEAFF	TGTGCCAGCAGGCTTGAGACAGGCCTTTACACTGAAGCTTTCTTT
.	.	TRBJ2-1	TRBV7-6	CASSRRASEQFF	TGTGCCAGCAGCCGCCGGGCCTCCGAGCAGTTCTTC
few	.	TRBJ1-1	TRBV18	CASSTMTEAFF	TGTGCCAGCTCCACAATGACTGAAGCTTTCTTT
.	.	TRBJ2-3	TRBV7-4	CASSPVGLITDTQYF	TGTGCCAGCAGCCCCGTGGGACTTATCACAGATACGCAGTATTTT
few	.	TRBJ2-7	TRBV7-2	CASSPSWVQSEQYF	TGTGCCAGCAGCCCTTCCTGGGTTCAAAGCGAGCAGTACTTC
.	TRBD1	TRBJ2-3	TRBV28	CATGTGNTDTQYF	TGTGCCACCGGGACAGGGAACACAGATACGCAGTATTTT
.	TRBD2	TRBJ2-5	TRBV6-1	CASSLGTSWQETQYF	TGTGCCAGCAGTTTGGGGACTAGCTGGCAAGAGACCCAGTACTTC
.	.	TRBJ2-7	TRBV6-5	CASSYSRGANEQYF	TGTGCCAGCAGTTACTCGAGGGGGGCAAACGAGCAGTACTTC